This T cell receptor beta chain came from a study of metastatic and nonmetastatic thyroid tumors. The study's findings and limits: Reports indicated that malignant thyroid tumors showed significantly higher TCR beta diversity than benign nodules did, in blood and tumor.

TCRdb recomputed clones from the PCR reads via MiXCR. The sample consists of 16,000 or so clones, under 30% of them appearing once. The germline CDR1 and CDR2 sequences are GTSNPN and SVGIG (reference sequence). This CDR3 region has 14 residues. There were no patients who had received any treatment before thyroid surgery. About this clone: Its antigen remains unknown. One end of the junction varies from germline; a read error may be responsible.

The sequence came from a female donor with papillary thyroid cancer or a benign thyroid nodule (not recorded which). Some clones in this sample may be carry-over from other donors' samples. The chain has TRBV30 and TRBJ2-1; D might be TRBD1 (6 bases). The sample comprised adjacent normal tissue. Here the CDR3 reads CACSGERGYNEHFF. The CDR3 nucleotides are TGTGCCTGTAGTGGAGAGAGGGGGTACAATGAGCACTTCTTC.